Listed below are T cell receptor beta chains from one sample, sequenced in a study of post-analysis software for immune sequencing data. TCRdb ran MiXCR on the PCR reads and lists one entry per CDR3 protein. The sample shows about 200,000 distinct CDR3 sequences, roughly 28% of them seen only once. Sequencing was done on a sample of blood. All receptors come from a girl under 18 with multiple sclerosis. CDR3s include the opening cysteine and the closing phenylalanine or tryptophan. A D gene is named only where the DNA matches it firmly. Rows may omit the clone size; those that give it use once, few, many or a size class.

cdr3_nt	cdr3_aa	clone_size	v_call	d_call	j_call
TGTGCCAGCAGGACAGGGTTTTCGAACACTGAAGCTTTCTTT	CASRTGFSNTEAFF	NA	TRBV21-1	NA	TRBJ1-1
TGCAGTGCTAGAGAGGTTGGCAGGGGCGACGAAAAACTGTTTTTT	CSAREVGRGDEKLFF	NA	TRBV20-1	NA	TRBJ1-4
TGCAGCGTTGAAGAGGGACAGGGGTTGGAAAAACTGTTTTTT	CSVEEGQGLEKLFF	many	TRBV29-1	TRBD1	TRBJ1-4
TGTGCCAGCACTGGATCCTACGAGCAGTACTTC	CASTGSYEQYF	many	TRBV2	NA	TRBJ2-7
TGCAGTGCTGGACTAGCGGGAGGCCACGAGCAGTACTTC	CSAGLAGGHEQYF	many	TRBV20-1	TRBD2	TRBJ2-7
TGTGCCAGCAGCCAAGGGTCCTATAGCAATCAGCCCCAGCATTTT	CASSQGSYSNQPQHF	many	TRBV3-1	NA	TRBJ1-5
TGTGCCAGCAGGGGACAGGTCCGCTTAGCGGGCTACACCTTC	CASRGQVRLAGYTF	many	TRBV28	TRBD1	TRBJ1-2
TGCGCCAGCAGCTTTGCGGCCTGGAGGAGCTCCTACAATGAGCAGTTCTTC	CASSFAAWRSSYNEQFF	NA	TRBV5-1	NA	TRBJ2-1
TGTGCCAGCAGTCGAACATTACTAGCGGGGCTCAAAAACATTCAGTACTTC	CASSRTLLAGLKNIQYF	few	TRBV28	TRBD2	TRBJ2-4
TGTGCCAGCTCACCCGGACAGGGGGCCGCTGAAAAACGGTTTTTT	CASSPGQGAAEKRFF	NA	TRBV18	TRBD1	TRBJ1-4